The source of this TCR beta chain is a study of CD8+ T cells in alopecia areata. About the research overall: Administration of oral tofacitinib to treated patients was at 5 to 10 mg twice daily.

This clone has only a few counts. The antigen remains unidentified. Points from the study as a whole: Relative to mice, TCR sharing across patients was less clear, a difference possibly HLA-related. It was lesional scalp, especially alopecia totalis/universalis, that showed higher clonality than normal scalp.

Sequencing used cDNA as its template, made by extracting RNA and reverse transcribing it. Measured with immunoSEQ multiplex PCR; TCRdb has only the in-frame clones, and not every one. The sample lists 100,000 to 150,000 clones, roughly two fifths occurring once. This clonotype was sampled from a human donor with alopecia areata. The sequencing input was CD4+ T cells sorted from blood.

CDR3 nucleotide sequence: TGTGCCAGCAGTCCGCGGCGGGGAAAAGAGACCCAGTACTTC. Its protein product is CASSPRRGKETQYF. The chain employs TRBV7-8 and TRBJ2-5; a weak D match, TRBD2 (6 bases). In germline, CDR1 is SGHVS, CDR2 FQNEAQ. This CDR3 is 14 amino acids long. V shed 6 bases and J shed 3 bases, with 14 bases lying between them.